This is a list of T cell receptor beta chains from one sample in a study of blood T cell repertoires in COVID-19. Profiled with immunoSEQ multiplex PCR; TCRdb holds only in-frame clones, not every one. Of 140,000 or so clones listed, about three quarters are singletons. Sample: peripheral blood. The receptors shown here come from a man aged 45-65 years with acute or convalescent COVID-19. Both conserved end residues are part of each CDR3. Fields, in order: clone size, J gene, D gene, V gene, CDR3 DNA, CDR3 protein. A D gene is named only where the DNA matches it firmly. The listing skips clone size in some rows; elsewhere it reads once, few, many or a size class.

>-|TRBJ1-1|-|TRBV14
TGTGCCAGCAGCCAAAAGGCGGGGGCGGTAACTGGGAGGACTGAAGCTTTCTTT
CASSQKAGAVTGRTEAFF
>-|TRBJ2-1|-|TRBV6-4
TGTGCCACCAAGCAGGAGGGATACTACAATGAGCAGTTCTTC
CATKQEGYYNEQFF
>-|TRBJ2-1|TRBD2|TRBV6-5
TGTGCCAGCCTTTCGAGAGCGGGGGGGCCTGATGAGCAGTTCTTC
CASLSRAGGPDEQFF
>-|TRBJ1-2|TRBD1|TRBV7-2
TGTGCCAGCAGCTCCCTCGACAGGGGGCTTGGCTACACCTTC
CASSSLDRGLGYTF
>-|TRBJ2-2|-|TRBV4-2
TGTGCCAGCAGCCATCCCGGGACATTGAACACCGGGGAGCTGTTTTTT
CASSHPGTLNTGELFF
>-|TRBJ2-2|TRBD1|TRBV6-5
TGTGCCAGCAGTCGGGACAGGGTAACCGGGGAGCTGTTTTTT
CASSRDRVTGELFF
>-|TRBJ2-1|TRBD2|TRBV7-2
TGTGCCAGCAGCTTAATAGCGGGGGGGCGTGAGCAGTTCTTC
CASSLIAGGREQFF
>few|TRBJ2-7|-|TRBV6-1
TGTGCCAGCAGTGCCCGACAGCGTACGATCCGAATCTACGAGCAGTACTTC
CASSARQRTIRIYEQYF
>-|TRBJ2-5|TRBD2|TRBV18
TGTGCCAGCTCACAACTTAGCGGGGGGTCCCAAGAGACCCAGTACTTC
CASSQLSGGSQETQYF
>-|TRBJ1-1|-|TRBV5-5
TGTGCCAGCAGCTTGAGCGGGGATTCCACTGAAGCTTTCTTT
CASSLSGDSTEAFF
>few|TRBJ2-1|-|TRBV5-1
TGCGCCAGCAGCGCTACTACAGGGCAGTTAGGTGAGCAGTTCTTC
CASSATTGQLGEQFF
>-|TRBJ1-5|TRBD1|TRBV6-5
TGTGCCAGCAGTCCCAGGGACAGGCAAAATCAGCCCCAGCATTTT
CASSPRDRQNQPQHF
>-|TRBJ1-2|-|TRBV27
TGTGCCAGCAGTGCCGGAGGTATAGCTAACTATGGCTACACCTTC
CASSAGGIANYGYTF
>-|TRBJ1-2|TRBD1|TRBV10-2
TGCGCCAGCAGTGAGTGGGACAGGGCGGGAGATGGCTACACCTTC
CASSEWDRAGDGYTF
>-|TRBJ1-2|-|TRBV6-5
TGTGCCAGCAGAGCTACTACTAACTATGGCTACACCTTC
CASRATTNYGYTF
>-|TRBJ1-5|TRBD1|TRBV12-3/TRBV12-4
TGTGCCAGCAGTCGGGACAGGGGTCAGCCCCAGCATTTT
CASSRDRGQPQHF
>-|TRBJ2-3|TRBD1|TRBV7-8
TGTGCCAGCAGCCGGGGACAGTCCGACTCCATCGCCAGAGATACGCAGTATTTT
CASSRGQSDSIARDTQYF
>-|TRBJ2-1|TRBD1|TRBV19
TGTGCCAGTAGTTTGGGATCAGGGGGCCAGTACAATGAGCAGTTCTTC
CASSLGSGGQYNEQFF
>-|TRBJ1-3|TRBD1|TRBV5-8
TGTGCCAGCAGCTTTCGGCCACAGGGGATCTCTGGAAACACCATATATTTT
CASSFRPQGISGNTIYF
>few|TRBJ2-1|TRBD2|TRBV24-1
TGTGCCACCAATGGGCGGGGGGCCGACTACAATGAGCAGTTCTTC
CATNGRGADYNEQFF
>-|TRBJ2-1|-|TRBV18
TGTGCCAGCTCACCGGAAGGGGGAGGGATCGGTGAGCAGTTCTTC
CASSPEGGGIGEQFF
>many|TRBJ2-5|TRBD2|TRBV11-2
TGTGCCAGCCGGAAGGGAGCGGGGGGGCGTTGGGAGACCCAGTACTTC
CASRKGAGGRWETQYF
>once|TRBJ2-2|-|TRBV30
TGTGCCTGGAGTGTACTCGGGGACACCGGGGAGCTGTTTTTT
CAWSVLGDTGELFF
>-|TRBJ2-1|TRBD1|TRBV5-1
TGCGCCAGCAGCTTGGGTAGACAGGGGTCCAATGAGCAGTTCTTC
CASSLGRQGSNEQFF
>-|TRBJ1-2|TRBD1|TRBV10-3
TGTGCCACCCAGGACAGGCTTGGTAACTATGGCTACACCTTC
CATQDRLGNYGYTF
>-|TRBJ2-7|TRBD2|TRBV14
TGTGCCAGCAGCCAAGTAGCGGGGGGCTCCTACGAGCAGTACTTC
CASSQVAGGSYEQYF
>-|TRBJ1-5|-|TRBV19
TGTGCCAGTAGTCTCAGGGGAGAACAGCCCCAGCATTTT
CASSLRGEQPQHF
>-|TRBJ1-1|TRBD1|TRBV5-1
TGCGCCAGCAGCAAGGACAGGGGGCGACCCCACACTGAAGCTTTCTTT
CASSKDRGRPHTEAFF